This TCR beta chain was found in a study of post-analysis software for immune sequencing data. Overall study findings and caveats: Patients carried several TRBV segments more frequently than controls did, and TRBV5-6, TRBV5-1 and TRBV20-1 were among them.

Prepared TCR beta cDNA libraries contained unique molecular identifiers. TCRdb reprocessed the PCR reads via MiXCR and lists one record per CDR3 protein. The data hold hundreds of thousands of distinct CDR3 sequences, with about 32% observed a single time. Notes on this clonotype: The antigen remains undetermined.

The ends were cut back, 4 bases at V and 5 bases at J, with 19 bases in the middle. Germline V gene data show CDR1 as SGDLS and CDR2 as YYNGEE. The CDR3 runs to 15 residues. Sequenced sample: blood. This sequence originates from a girl aged 10 to 17 with multiple sclerosis. This chain joins TRBV9 and TRBJ2-7; TRBD2 might be the D (6 bases). The CDR3 DNA is TGTGCCAGCAGCCCCTGGGGGGTACCGGGGGACGAGCAGTACTTC. It translates to CASSPWGVPGDEQYF.